The 23 T cell receptor beta chains below all came from one sample that was sequenced in a study of blood T cell repertoires in COVID-19 (dated by TCRdb to 2019 to 2021). The receptor library was made with the immunoSEQ multiplex PCR assay. TCRdb retrieved this table from immuneACCESS and kept in-frame rearrangements only. Not all clones are present; in checked studies, unresolved V genes account for under half, and no reason is known for the remainder. The table for this sample lists fewer than 85,000 clones; 88% of them were counted only once. The top ten clonotypes cover around a tenth of the sample. What was sequenced was peripheral blood. These TCRs come from a human donor in a cohort sampled during active COVID-19.

This clone was observed a single time. CDR3 residues: CASTSTTGAGNTIYF. CDR3 in DNA: TGTGCCAGCACATCGACGACAGGGGCGGGAAACACCATATATTTT. The chain carries TRBV6-5 and TRBJ1-3; 8 nucleotides align to TRBD1. The CDR3 spans 15 residues. After removal of 7 bases from V and 4 bases from J, the junction contained 9 bases not matched to a gene. Germline CDR1 is MNHEY and CDR2 is SVGAGI.

The chain carries TRBV10-3 and TRBJ2-5, with D unresolved. The CDR3 is 13 amino acids. Germline values: CDR1 ENHRY, CDR2 SYGVKD. V was cut by 7 bases and J by 5 bases, with 14 bases left in between. The CDR3, as DNA: TGTGCCATCAAGACACCGGATGGGGAGACCCAGTACTTC. Amino acids: CAIKTPDGETQYF.

This chain links TRBV7-9 with TRBJ1-1; 7 nucleotides line up with TRBD1. The germline CDR1 and CDR2 sequences are SEHNR and FQNEAQ (reference sequence). V lost 6 bases and J lost 8; bases outside the gene matches: 9. This CDR3 is built from 13 residues. CDR3 DNA: TGTGCCAGCAGACAGAACGGACAGGCCGAAGCTTTCTTT. This translates into CASRQNGQAEAFF.

The J gene is TRBJ1-2, the V gene TRBV2; D is possibly TRBD1 (5 bases). Per germline, CDR1 SNHLY and CDR2 FYNNEI. Between the trimmed V and J ends, which lost 1 base and 7 bases, there was a span of 7 bases. CDR3 length: 12 amino acids. CDR3 nucleotides: TGTGCCAGCAGTGAAGGGGGGGGTGGCTACACCTTC. Its protein is CASSEGGGGYTF.

The J gene is TRBJ1-1, the V gene TRBV6-5; 9 bases match TRBD1. This CDR3 has 15 residues. Trimming took 4 bases from V and 2 from J; bases not matched to a gene: 5. CDR1 MNHEY and CDR2 SVGAGI come from the germline V gene. The CDR3, as DNA: TGTGCCAGCAGTTGGGACAGGGTGAGAAACACTGAAGCTTTCTTT. Encoded protein: CASSWDRVRNTEAFF.

The V and J genes are TRBV19 and TRBJ2-7, with a weak D call TRBD1 (6 bases). V lost 4 bases to trimming and J lost 3 bases, with 13 bases between them. The germline gives CDR1 LNHDA, CDR2 SQIVND (reference sequence). The CDR3 consists of 14 residues. This chain's CDR3 is CASSTDRFDYEQYF. The CDR3 bases are TGTGCCAGTAGTACCGACAGGTTTGACTACGAGCAGTACTTC. Drawing the rest from reference TRBV19 and TRBJ2-7, the complete variable domain is DGGITQSPKYLFRKEGQNVTLSCEQNLNHDAMYWYRQDPGQGLRLIYYSQIVNDFQKGDIAEGYSVSREKKESFPLTVTSAQKNPTAFYLCASSTDRFDYEQYFGPGTRLTVT.

The chain uses TRBV4-1 and TRBJ2-7; TRBD2 matches at 12 bases. Germline CDR1 reads MGHRA; CDR2 reads YSYEKL. The length of the CDR3 is 17 residues. V shed 4 bases, J shed 0 bases, and the junction held 7 bases outside the gene matches. The CDR3, as DNA: TGCGCCAGCAGCCGTGCTAGCGGGGGGGCCAACTCCTACGAGCAGTACTTC. Translating gives CASSRASGGANSYEQYF.

The chain couples TRBV2 to TRBJ1-1; D ambiguous. This CDR3 is built from 17 residues. Trimming left V 3 bases short and J 6 bases short, with 23 bases between. Germline V gene data show CDR1 as SNHLY and CDR2 as FYNNEI. Here the CDR3 reads CASSDSGLIGGGAEAFF. The CDR3 DNA reads as TGTGCCAGCAGTGACTCCGGACTTATTGGTGGAGGTGCTGAAGCTTTCTTT. Variable domain in full (rest from reference TRBV2 and TRBJ1-1): EPEVTQTPSHQVTQMGQEVILRCVPISNHLYFYWYRQILGQKVEFLVSFYNNEISEKSEIFDDQFSVERPDGSNFTLKIRSTKLEDSAMYFCASSDSGLIGGGAEAFFGQGTRLTVV.

This sequence joins TRBV2 and TRBJ2-1; a weak D match, TRBD2 (5 bases). V lost 4 bases and J 3 bases, leaving 7 bases between the germline ends. Per the germline V gene, CDR1 is SNHLY and CDR2 is FYNNEI. The CDR3 is made up of 13 amino acids. The CDR3 DNA reads TGTGCCAGCAGTGTGGGGAGCTACAATGAGCAGTTCTTC. It specifies CASSVGSYNEQFF.

The rearrangement links TRBV5-4 to TRBJ2-5; the D gene is possibly TRBD2 (5 bases). Germline V gene lookup returns CDR1 SGHNT and CDR2 YYREEE (reference sequence). The germline V and J ends were trimmed by 1 base and 5 bases, with 15 bases remaining between them. The CDR3 sequence is 15 residues long. The CDR3 here is CASSLSSYTGETQYF. CDR3 coding DNA: TGTGCCAGCAGCTTGTCCTCCTATACGGGGGAGACCCAGTACTTC.

V gene TRBV7-8 combines with J gene TRBJ2-7; TRBD1 agrees at 9 bases. Germline V CDR1 and CDR2: SGHVS, FQNEAQ. V dropped 1 base and J dropped 2; count of bases not matched to a gene: 6. The CDR3 is 16 residues long. CDR3 DNA: TGTGCCAGCAGCTTAGAGCCCGGGACAGGGCCCTACGAGCAGTACTTC. This encodes CASSLEPGTGPYEQYF.

This clone was seen only once. This chain joins TRBV7-9 and TRBJ2-1, with 14 nucleotides matching TRBD2. This CDR3 is 15 amino acids long. The germline gives CDR1 SEHNR, CDR2 FQNEAQ (reference sequence). V gave up 5 bases and J gave up 10 bases; unmatched junction bases: 7. The CDR3 DNA follows: TGTGCCAGCAGCCCGACTAGCGGGAGGGCCGAGGAGCAGTTCTTC. This gives the protein CASSPTSGRAEEQFF.

The rearrangement uses TRBV7-2 and TRBJ1-4; no reliable D call. The CDR3 runs to 15 residues. V gave up 3 bases and J gave up 5 bases, with 13 bases separating them. Germline CDR1 and CDR2: SGHTA and FQGNSA. In DNA form, the CDR3 reads TGTGCCAGCAGCTTTCGGGAGGCACTAAATGAAAAACTGTTTTTT. Protein product: CASSFREALNEKLFF.

The chain couples TRBV19 to TRBJ2-2; no clear D gene. This CDR3 is 15 amino acids long. CDR1 and CDR2 (germline): LNHDA, SQIVND (reference sequence). Trimming shortened V by 0 bases and J by 4 bases, and 9 bases separated the two germline ends. The CDR3 loop reads CASSIDRASTGELFF. The CDR3 DNA reads as TGTGCCAGTAGTATAGATAGAGCGAGCACCGGGGAGCTGTTTTTT.

J is TRBJ2-1 and V is TRBV10-2; D unresolved. V gave up 6 bases and J gave up 4 bases, with 22 bases separating them. The CDR3 has 17 residues. CDR1 and CDR2 (germline): WSHSY, SAAADI. DNA for the CDR3: TGCGCCAGCAGCGATCTCCACCGGAACAGTTTTTACAATGAGCAGTTCTTC. Translated, it gives CASSDLHRNSFYNEQFF.

By its share, this clone is medium-sized. The CDR3 here is CASSRGSNEQFF. The CDR3 DNA reads as TGTGCCAGCAGCCGCGGGTCCAATGAGCAGTTCTTC. This chain joins TRBV11-2 and TRBJ2-1; D is possibly TRBD2 (5 bases). CDR3 length: 12 amino acids. Germline CDR1 reads SGHAT; CDR2 reads FQNNGV. The V gene lost 5 bases and the J gene lost 6 bases, with 8 bases spanning the gap.

This clone was detected a few times. The chain couples TRBV6-2 or TRBV6-3 to TRBJ2-3; a possible D gene is TRBD2 (5 bases). This CDR3 region has 14 residues. Between the trimmed V and J ends, which lost 6 bases and 4 bases, there was a span of 14 bases. Germline-derived CDR1 and CDR2 are MNHEY and SVGEGT. Here the CDR3 DNA reads TGTGCCAGCAGCGACGGGGAGTCCGCAGATACGCAGTATTTT. Translation: CASSDGESADTQYF.

This sequence joins TRBV4-1 and TRBJ2-3; the match to TRBD2 covers 8 bases. CDR1 is MGHRA and CDR2 is YSYEKL in the germline V gene. V lost 2 bases to trimming and J lost 1 base; unmatched junction nucleotides: 8. CDR3 length: 17 residues. The CDR3 nucleotides read TGCGCCAGCAGCCAATTTCACAGCGGGAGTGGCACAGATACGCAGTATTTT. This sequence encodes CASSQFHSGSGTDTQYF.

The chain couples TRBV2 to TRBJ2-1, with a tentative D call TRBD2 (6 bases). Germline CDR1 reads SNHLY; CDR2 reads FYNNEI. The CDR3 spans 16 residues. Trimming stripped 6 bases from V and 6 bases from J, with 21 bases between. The CDR3 spells CASSNTGGSTTNEQFF. The CDR3 DNA is TGTGCCAGCAGCAATACCGGGGGTTCAACTACCAATGAGCAGTTCTTC.

The chain is built from TRBV4-2 and TRBJ2-7; D gene uncertain. CDR3 size: 16 residues. Germline assignment: CDR1 LGHNA and CDR2 YNFKEQ. The V gene lost 0 bases and the J gene lost 0 bases, with 12 bases spanning the gap. CDR3 DNA: TGTGCCAGCAGCCAAGAGGCGGCTAGTCACTCCTACGAGCAGTACTTC. This translates into CASSQEAASHSYEQYF.

This chain links TRBV18 with TRBJ1-3; D might be TRBD1 (6 bases). The CDR3 consists of 17 residues. Trimming pared 0 bases from V and 1 base from J, leaving 13 bases between. Germline loops: CDR1 KGHSH, CDR2 LQKENI. Written as DNA, the CDR3 is TGTGCCAGCTCACCACCGAACAGGGTCGTATCTGGAAACACCATATATTTT. Its translation is CASSPPNRVVSGNTIYF. The entire variable domain, with the rest obtained from reference TRBV18 and TRBJ1-3, is as follows: NAGVMQNPRHLVRRRGQEARLRCSPMKGHSHVYWYRQLPEEGLKFMVYLQKENIIDESGMPKERFSAEFPKEGPSILRIQQVVRGDSAAYFCASSPPNRVVSGNTIYFGEGSWLTVV.

The chain combines TRBV5-1 with TRBJ2-1, with 9 nucleotides matching TRBD2. V was clipped by 4 bases and J by 8 bases; unmatched bases: 16. CDR3 size: 17 residues. CDR1 SGHRS and CDR2 YFSETQ come from the germline V gene. As DNA, the CDR3 is TGCGCCAGCAGCCACCTAAGCGGGGGGCTGAGGTCCCATGAGCAGTTCTTC. It encodes CASSHLSGGLRSHEQFF.

This clone appeared a single time. This sequence joins TRBV5-8 and TRBJ2-3; 14 bases match TRBD2. The trim removed 4 bases at V and 3 bases at J, leaving 7 bases unmatched. CDR1 SGHTS and CDR2 YDEGEE come from the germline V gene. The CDR3 is 17 amino acids. The CDR3 DNA follows: TGTGCCAGCAGCGTCACTGGACTAGCGGGGGGTACAGATACGCAGTATTTT. Protein: CASSVTGLAGGTDTQYF.